Listed here is a single T cell receptor (beta chain). Its antigen is not identified. The V gene's germline CDR1 is SGDLS and CDR2 YYNGEE. The CDR3 totals 18 residues. V gave up 0 bases and J gave up 4 bases; unmatched junction bases: 10. The sample comes from a study of cytomegalovirus exposure and HLA in healthy donors. Vbeta (60) and Jbeta (13) primers were used in the PCR. Method: immunoSEQ multiplex PCR; TCRdb's copy keeps in-frame clones and lacks some. Here the sample spans over 150,000 clones, roughly three quarters being singletons. Findings and limits, study-wide: Clonal expansion, a later analysis showed, was greater in HLA-associated TCR beta chains than in equally common others. A later analysis found most CMV-associated TCR beta chains apparently HLA-restricted.

The chain joins TRBV9 to TRBJ1-4; 9 bases map to TRBD1. This TCR derives from a young woman in good health and CMV-seronegative. Source material: PBMCs. The CDR3, as DNA: TGTGCCAGCAGCGTAGCGGACAGGGGTAAAATGAGTAATGAAAAACTGTTTTTT. Amino acids: CASSVADRGKMSNEKLFF. The variable domain in full, completed from reference TRBV9 and TRBJ1-4, reads DSGVTQTPKHLITATGQRVTLRCSPRSGDLSVYWYQQSLDQGLQFLIQYYNGEERAKGNILERFSAQQFPDLHSELNLSSLELGDSALYFCASSVADRGKMSNEKLFFGSGTQLSVL.